The 12 T cell receptor beta chains below come from one sample, sequenced in a study of control samples from healthy donors and cancer patients. TCRdb's table, derived via immunoSEQ multiplex PCR, lists solely in-frame clones and lacks some. The sample contains fewer than 60,000 clones, 90% to 95% of which appear only once. Sequenced: blood. The receptors stem from a man aged 30 to 39 in good health.

This clone was seen once. The J gene is TRBJ2-1, the V gene TRBV4-3, with D tentatively TRBD2 (5 bases). This CDR3 is 16 amino acids long. Germline V CDR1 and CDR2: LGHNA, YSLEER. V was cut by 0 bases and J by 3 bases, with 12 bases left in between. CDR3 amino acids: CASSQEVGGGYNEQFF. The CDR3 DNA sequence: TGCGCCAGCAGCCAAGAAGTAGGCGGAGGCTACAATGAGCAGTTCTTC.

The chain uses TRBV6-5 and TRBJ1-3; D call uncertain. This CDR3 is 16 amino acids long. Trimming cost V 2 bases and J 0 bases, with 11 bases left between them. Germline CDR1 is MNHEY and CDR2 is SVGAGI. CDR3 amino acids: CASSYGLGGSGNTIYF. The CDR3 nucleotides are TGTGCCAGCAGTTACGGTTTGGGTGGCTCTGGAAACACCATATATTTT.

The rearrangement links TRBV5-1 to TRBJ1-1, with TRBD1 matching over 7 bases. V lost 3 bases, J lost 6 bases, and 8 bases stayed unmatched. The V gene's germline CDR1 is SGHRS and CDR2 YFSETQ. This CDR3 contains 14 residues. The CDR3, as DNA: TGCGCCAGCAGCTCTGACAGGGAGGGCTCTGAAGCTTTCTTT. Translating gives CASSSDREGSEAFF.

The CDR3 nucleotides are TGTGCTATCTCCCCGGCGGGTAGACCTACAGATACGCAGTATTTT. Its protein product is CAISPAGRPTDTQYF. The V gene is TRBV12-5, the J gene TRBJ2-3; D is possibly TRBD2 (5 bases). The germline CDR1 and CDR2 sequences are LGHNT and FRNRAP. V lost 10 bases and J lost 3, with 20 bases in between. This CDR3 region has 15 residues.

CDR3 nucleotides: TGTGCCAGCTCACCACGACAGGGGGCGCCGAACACCGGGGAGCTGTTTTTT. It translates to CASSPRQGAPNTGELFF. The genes are TRBV18 and TRBJ2-2, with TRBD1 identical over 10 bases. There are 17 residues in the CDR3. Germline V gene lookup returns CDR1 KGHSH and CDR2 LQKENI. The V gene end was trimmed by 1 base and the J gene end by 0 bases; junction bases not matched to a gene: 2. Full variable domain (outside the CDR3, taken from reference TRBV18 and TRBJ2-2): NAGVMQNPRHLVRRRGQEARLRCSPMKGHSHVYWYRQLPEEGLKFMVYLQKENIIDESGMPKERFSAEFPKEGPSILRIQQVVRGDSAAYFCASSPRQGAPNTGELFFGEGSRLTVL.

This chain links TRBV5-1 with TRBJ1-6; no firm D call. The ends were cut back, 5 bases at V and 5 bases at J, with 14 bases in the middle. Germline V gene data show CDR1 as SGHRS and CDR2 as YFSETQ. This CDR3 is built from 15 residues. The CDR3 coding sequence is TGCGCCAGCAGTTCCTCCCGACCCCATAATTCACCCCTCCACTTT. Translation: CASSSSRPHNSPLHF.

The chain links TRBV5-1 to TRBJ2-4; 10 bases agree with TRBD1. The V gene's germline CDR1 is SGHRS and CDR2 YFSETQ. CDR3 size: 15 residues. The ends lost 0 bases at V and 4 bases at J; junction bases unmatched: 1. DNA of the CDR3: TGCGCCAGCAGCTTGGAGGGACAGGGGAAAAACATTCAGTACTTC. This sequence encodes CASSLEGQGKNIQYF.

J is TRBJ1-1 and V is TRBV6-5; D possibly corresponds to TRBD1 (5 bases). The CDR3 loop spans 15 amino acids. The V gene's germline CDR1 is MNHEY and CDR2 SVGAGI. Trimming left V 6 bases short and J 4 bases short, with 18 bases between. DNA for the CDR3: TGTGCCAGCAGGACTGGGGCTGCGGGGAGCACTGAAGCTTTCTTT. This codes for CASRTGAAGSTEAFF.

The genes are TRBV19 and TRBJ2-1, with D unclear. Germline V lookup: CDR1 LNHDA, CDR2 SQIVND (reference sequence). Trimming removed 3 bases at V and 3 bases at J, with 12 bases between. The length of the CDR3 is 15 residues. The CDR3 loop is CASSMSGPYYNEQFF. CDR3 DNA sequence: TGTGCCAGTAGTATGTCCGGGCCTTACTACAATGAGCAGTTCTTC.

The gene calls are TRBV27 and TRBJ1-5; D not resolved. V lost 6 bases and J lost 6, with 9 bases in between. The CDR3 loop spans 12 amino acids. Per germline, CDR1 MNHEY and CDR2 SMNVEV (reference sequence). The CDR3 nucleotides read TGTGCCAGCAGCCGGTGGGGTCAGCCCCAGCATTTT. Translated: CASSRWGQPQHF.

The chain carries TRBV7-6 and TRBJ2-5; 9 nucleotides align to TRBD2. Germline trimming cut 3 bases from V and 3 bases from J; bases unmatched to any gene: 5. The CDR3 length is 15 residues. Germline lookup yields CDR1 SGHVS and CDR2 FNYEAQ. The CDR3 region has the DNA TGTGCCAGCAGCTTGGGTCTAGCGGGAAAAGAGACCCAGTACTTC. Translating it yields CASSLGLAGKETQYF.

The chain is built from TRBV4-1 and TRBJ2-4, with 10 positions matching TRBD1. The V gene end was trimmed by 0 bases and the J gene end by 4 bases; junction bases not matched to a gene: 9. The V gene's germline CDR1 is MGHRA and CDR2 YSYEKL. This CDR3 is built from 18 residues. CDR3: CASSQDPDRGDGKNIQYF. The CDR3 DNA is TGCGCCAGCAGCCAAGATCCGGACAGGGGGGATGGGAAAAACATTCAGTACTTC.